Listed here are 17 T cell receptor beta chains from one sample, sequenced in a study of spatial heterogeneity in lung cancer. Time point given: sample taken at primary tumor resection. Each CDR3 protein is one row after TCRdb ran MiXCR on the 5' RACE reads. The table has over 50,000 distinct CDR3 sequences, around 6% seen once; the top ten hold 14% to 15%. The source material was PBMCs, sampled at surgery. These receptors were obtained from a female donor with early-stage non-small cell lung cancer.

This clonotype has at least ten counts. The chain employs TRBV18 and TRBJ2-7; D remains unclear. The germline V gene has CDR1 KGHSH and CDR2 LQKENI. V lost 5 bases and J 7 bases, leaving 9 bases between the germline ends. This CDR3 spans 11 amino acids. Here the CDR3 DNA reads TGTGCCAGCTCATCCGGTTGGGAGCAGTACGTC. It yields the protein CASSSGWEQYV.

This clonotype was observed at least ten times. The CDR3 nucleotides read TGTGCCAGCAGCCCAGGGACTAGCAGATACCAAGAGACCCAGTACTTC. Translation: CASSPGTSRYQETQYF. The J gene is TRBJ2-5, the V gene TRBV7-6; 9 bases match TRBD2. This CDR3 comprises 16 residues. V lost 5 bases and J lost 0; bases outside the gene matches: 7. The germline V gene has CDR1 SGHVS and CDR2 FNYEAQ.

The CDR3 sequence: CSARGGRIRESGNTIYF. In DNA, the CDR3 is TGCAGTGCTAGAGGTGGACGGATCCGAGAGTCTGGAAACACCATATATTTT. The chain uses TRBV20-1 and TRBJ1-3; D call uncertain. Per the germline V gene, CDR1 is DFQATT and CDR2 is SNEGSKA (reference sequence). V lost 1 base to trimming and J lost 1 base, with 17 bases between them. The CDR3 contains 17 residues.

The table lists this clonotype with many counts. This chain connects TRBV5-6 to TRBJ2-3; 9 positions match TRBD2. The CDR3 spans 15 residues. Germline CDR1 is SGHDT and CDR2 is YYEEEE. J gave up 0 bases and V 3 bases, and 2 bases lay outside the gene matches. The chain's CDR3 is CASSSLAGSTDTQYF. The CDR3 DNA reads TGTGCCAGCAGCTCCCTAGCGGGAAGCACAGATACGCAGTATTTT.

This sequence joins TRBV28 and TRBJ1-1; D remains unclear. The CDR3 is made up of 11 amino acids. CDR1 is MDHEN, CDR2 SYDVKM, per germline. V was shortened by 5 bases and J by 13 bases, with 14 bases between the two germline ends. Written as DNA, the CDR3 is TGTGCCAGCAGTACCTCACGCCGGGGTTTCTTT. Protein product: CASSTSRRGFF.

The table lists this clonotype with a few counts. This chain joins TRBV28 and TRBJ1-5, with D perhaps matching TRBD1 (6 bases). The V gene's germline CDR1 is MDHEN and CDR2 SYDVKM. V was shortened by 3 bases and J by 3 bases, with 12 bases between the two germline ends. This CDR3 is 15 amino acids long. The CDR3 reads CASSFIRGSNQPQHF. CDR3 sequence (DNA): TGTGCCAGCAGTTTCATCAGGGGATCCAATCAGCCCCAGCATTTT.

This clonotype was recorded at least ten times. This chain links TRBV29-1 with TRBJ1-1; D gene unclear. The germline V and J ends were trimmed by 1 base and 12 bases, with 15 bases remaining between them. This CDR3 is built from 12 residues. The V gene's germline CDR1 is SQVTM and CDR2 ANQGSEA. CDR3 sequence reads: CSVEATPLKTFF. In nucleotides, the CDR3 is TGCAGCGTTGAAGCTACGCCCCTCAAGACTTTCTTT. Complete variable domain (other parts from reference TRBV29-1 and TRBJ1-1): SAVISQKPSRDICQRGTSLTIQCQVDSQVTMMFWYRQQPGQSLTLIATANQGSEATYESGFVIDKFPISRPNLTFSTLTVSNMSPEDSSIYLCSVEATPLKTFFGQGTRLTVV.

The chain couples TRBV5-1 to TRBJ1-6, with TRBD1 matching over 9 bases. V dropped 7 bases and J dropped 7; count of bases not matched to a gene: 6. CDR1 SGHRS and CDR2 YFSETQ come from the germline V gene. This CDR3 has 14 amino acids. CDR3 in DNA: TGCGCCAGCGCTAGACAGGGGGAGAATTCACCCCTCCACTTT. It yields the protein CASARQGENSPLHF.

V and J are TRBV7-8 and TRBJ2-5, with a weak D call TRBD2 (5 bases). Trimming removed 0 bases at V and 5 bases at J, with 10 bases between. This CDR3 contains 14 residues. Germline values: CDR1 SGHVS, CDR2 FQNEAQ. The CDR3 DNA reads as TGTGCCAGCAGCTTAGCGAGGGAGCGTGAGACCCAGTACTTC. Its protein product is CASSLARERETQYF.

The table lists this clonotype with many counts. This chain connects TRBV20-1 to TRBJ1-6; 9 positions agree with TRBD1. J was trimmed by 9 bases and V by 6 bases; bases with no gene match: 6. CDR1 and CDR2 from the germline V gene are DFQATT and SNEGSKA (reference sequence). The CDR3 covers 13 residues. CDR3 bases: TGCAGTGCGAGGGACAGGGCCAGTTCACCCCTCCACTTT. Residues: CSARDRASSPLHF.

This clonotype occurred many times. The chain joins TRBV20-1 to TRBJ2-3; tentatively, D is TRBD2 (6 bases). The V gene lost 0 bases and the J gene lost 6 bases, with 13 bases spanning the gap. The V gene's germline CDR1 is DFQATT and CDR2 SNEGSKA (reference sequence). CDR3 length: 14 residues. The CDR3 DNA follows: TGCAGTGCTAGAGACGGAGGGGTAGGGGATACGCAGTATTTT. Protein product: CSARDGGVGDTQYF.

Many counts were recorded for this clonotype. The V and J genes are TRBV28 and TRBJ1-4; 10 bases line up with TRBD1. Germline values: CDR1 MDHEN, CDR2 SYDVKM. V lost 6 bases to trimming and J lost 8 bases; unmatched junction nucleotides: 18. The CDR3 has 18 residues. This CDR3 reads CASSPPSTGTGVIEKLFF. CDR3 bases: TGTGCCAGCAGCCCTCCCTCAACCGGGACAGGGGTTATCGAAAAACTGTTTTTT.

The chain uses TRBV7-2 and TRBJ2-1; tentatively, D is TRBD1 (5 bases). The length of the CDR3 is 13 residues. The germline V gene has CDR1 SGHTA and CDR2 FQGNSA. V was clipped by 6 bases and J by 9 bases, with 15 bases between them. CDR3 in amino acids: CASSSKVRVEQFF. The CDR3 nucleotides read TGTGCCAGCAGTTCCAAAGTCAGGGTTGAGCAGTTCTTC. Looking up the rest from reference TRBV7-2 and TRBJ2-1 gives the full variable domain: GAGVSQSPSNKVTEKGKDVELRCDPISGHTALYWYRQSLGQGLEFLIYFQGNSAPDKSGLPSDRFSAERTGGSVSTLTIQRTQQEDSAVYLCASSSKVRVEQFFGPGTRLTVL.

This clonotype was seen many times. The chain recombines TRBV5-1 with TRBJ1-4; 7 bases agree with TRBD1. Germline-derived CDR1 and CDR2 are SGHRS and YFSETQ. The CDR3 is 14 amino acids. V lost 0 bases and J lost 4; bases outside the gene matches: 0. The CDR3 nucleotides read TGCGCCAGCAGCTTGGGGGACAGTAATGAAAAACTGTTTTTT. Its protein is CASSLGDSNEKLFF.

CDR3 nucleotides: TGTGCCAGCAGCTTAGTGGGTGACTCCAACTATGGCTACACCTTC. This gives the protein CASSLVGDSNYGYTF. The chain recombines TRBV7-2 with TRBJ1-2; D not certain. Trimming shortened V by 1 base and J by 2 bases, and 11 bases separated the two germline ends. CDR3 length: 15 residues. The V gene's germline CDR1 is SGHTA and CDR2 FQGNSA.

CDR3 amino acids: CSARGGRGYEQYV. CDR3 nucleotides: TGCAGTGCTCGAGGAGGGAGAGGCTACGAGCAGTACGTC. The rearrangement links TRBV20-1 to TRBJ2-7, with D tentatively TRBD2 (6 bases). This CDR3 comprises 13 residues. Trimming shortened V by 5 bases and J by 3 bases, and 14 bases separated the two germline ends. Germline CDR1 DFQATT, CDR2 SNEGSKA (reference sequence).

This clonotype appeared many times. The rearrangement links TRBV15 to TRBJ2-7, with D uncertain. V lost 4 bases and J 2 bases, leaving 6 bases between the germline ends. The CDR3 totals 12 residues. Germline V gene data show CDR1 as LNHNV and CDR2 as YYDKDF (reference sequence). The CDR3 reads CATSIQPYEQYF. DNA of the CDR3: TGTGCCACCAGCATACAGCCCTACGAGCAGTACTTC.